These 27 T cell receptor beta chains came from one sample sequenced in a study of cytomegalovirus exposure and HLA in healthy donors. PCR used 60 Vbeta primers and 13 Jbeta primers. Assay used: immunoSEQ multiplex PCR; TCRdb lists only in-frame clones, some missing. In the table there are around 200,000 clones, roughly 80% of which are singletons. Sequencing was done on a sample of PBMCs. The source is a man over 45 in good health and CMV-seronegative.

The chain links TRBV5-5 to TRBJ2-4; 14 positions match TRBD2. Germline CDR1 and CDR2: SGHKS and YYEKEE (reference sequence). The CDR3 runs 16 residues. V gave up 4 bases and J gave up 5 bases; unmatched junction bases: 5. The CDR3 reads CASSQGLAGAENIQYF. Written as DNA, the CDR3 is TGTGCCAGCAGCCAGGGACTAGCGGGGGCGGAAAACATTCAGTACTTC.

V usage is TRBV5-4 and J usage is TRBJ2-1, with 10 bases matching TRBD2. The germline gives CDR1 SGHNT, CDR2 YYREEE (reference sequence). The V and J ends lost 4 bases and 5 bases, in that order; junction bases with no gene match: 6. CDR3 size: 15 residues. CDR3 sequence reads: CASSQREGPDNEQFF. The CDR3 DNA follows: TGTGCCAGCAGCCAGCGGGAGGGCCCAGACAATGAGCAGTTCTTC.

The chain links TRBV19 to TRBJ2-1; 7 bases fit TRBD1. Per germline, CDR1 LNHDA and CDR2 SQIVND (reference sequence). V shed 3 bases and J 0 bases; nucleotides not matched to a gene: 2. CDR3 length equals 15 residues. The DNA for the CDR3 is TGTGCCAGTAGTATTTGGGACAGCTCCTACAATGAGCAGTTCTTC. Translated: CASSIWDSSYNEQFF.

This chain uses TRBV5-4 with TRBJ1-1, with D uncertain. V was pared by 4 bases and J by 1 base, with 11 bases between. This CDR3 region has 14 residues. CDR1 is SGHNT, CDR2 YYREEE, per germline (reference sequence). Here the CDR3 DNA reads TGTGCCAGCAGCCCTCTAGCGGAGAACACTGAAGCTTTCTTT. Translated, it gives CASSPLAENTEAFF.

This clone was seen repeatedly, ten times or more. The gene calls are TRBV5-6 and TRBJ2-3; D perhaps matches TRBD1 (6 bases). CDR3 length equals 16 residues. Deletions cut 1 base from V and 4 bases from J, with 16 bases between. CDR1 and CDR2 (germline): SGHDT, YYEEEE. CDR3 sequence: CASSLPPGDTSDTQYF. In DNA form, the CDR3 reads TGTGCCAGCAGCTTGCCTCCAGGGGACACCTCAGATACGCAGTATTTT.

This clone appeared a few times. The chain is built from TRBV7-2 and TRBJ2-7, with 8 bases that match TRBD2. The CDR3 consists of 15 residues. Germline V gene lookup returns CDR1 SGHTA and CDR2 FQGNSA. V gave up 1 base and J gave up 6 bases; unmatched junction bases: 8. The CDR3 DNA sequence: TGTGCCAGCAGCTTAGGTAGTCGGACTAGCCTCGAGCAGTACTTC. Protein: CASSLGSRTSLEQYF.

The chain is built from TRBV5-1 and TRBJ2-2; a weak D match, TRBD2 (6 bases). CDR3 length: 15 amino acids. Trimming removed 4 bases at V and 4 bases at J, with 14 bases between. Germline lookup yields CDR1 SGHRS and CDR2 YFSETQ. In DNA form, the CDR3 reads TGCGCCAGCAGCCGGGGAGGTGTAGGCACCGGGGAGCTGTTTTTT. Encoded protein: CASSRGGVGTGELFF.

The chain recombines TRBV7-3 with TRBJ2-2, with 9 nucleotides matching TRBD1. The length of the CDR3 is 16 residues. Germline CDR1 and CDR2: SGHTA and FQGTGA. The junction had 5 bases not matched to a gene; V was cut back by 2 bases and J by 4 bases. The CDR3 nucleotides are TGTGCCAGCAGCTTACTCGGGACAGGGCGCACCGGGGAGCTGTTTTTT. This encodes CASSLLGTGRTGELFF.

This chain joins TRBV2 and TRBJ1-3; 8 bases map to TRBD1. The germline gives CDR1 SNHLY, CDR2 FYNNEI. V gave up 6 bases and J gave up 2 bases; unmatched junction bases: 0. This CDR3 has 13 residues. CDR3 coding DNA: TGTGCCAGCAGACAGGGGGCTGGAAACACCATATATTTT. It encodes CASRQGAGNTIYF.

The chain carries TRBV4-3 and TRBJ1-3, with D maybe TRBD1 (5 bases). Trimming left V 0 bases short and J 1 base short, with 16 bases between. Germline lookup yields CDR1 LGHNA and CDR2 YSLEER. The CDR3 consists of 18 residues. The CDR3 loop reads CASSQERPGAGSGNTIYF. The CDR3 region has the DNA TGCGCCAGCAGCCAAGAGCGTCCTGGGGCCGGGTCTGGAAACACCATATATTTT.

The chain employs TRBV4-2 and TRBJ1-5; perhaps TRBD1 as D (6 bases). Germline lookup yields CDR1 LGHNA and CDR2 YNFKEQ. This CDR3 has 16 amino acids. V was pared by 1 base and J by 7 bases, with 17 bases between. The CDR3 sequence is CASSQGGRGYSQPQHF. The CDR3 DNA follows: TGTGCCAGCAGCCAAGGGGGCAGGGGTTATAGCCAGCCCCAGCATTTT.

This chain links TRBV18 with TRBJ1-1; the D gene is possibly TRBD1 (5 bases). This CDR3 region has 12 residues. CDR1 is KGHSH, CDR2 LQKENI, per germline. Trimming removed 5 bases from V and 2 bases from J, with 6 bases in between. The CDR3 protein is CASSTGNTEAFF. CDR3 nucleotide sequence: TGTGCCAGCTCAACAGGTAACACTGAAGCTTTCTTT.

The chain couples TRBV5-8 to TRBJ1-4; TRBD1 might be the D (6 bases). The CDR3 runs 16 residues. Trimming removed 3 bases at V and 1 base at J, with 13 bases between. Germline lookup yields CDR1 SGHTS and CDR2 YDEGEE. CDR3 nucleotides: TGTGCCAGCAGCTCCCGCAGGGGCCAAACTAATGAAAAACTGTTTTTT. Translating it yields CASSSRRGQTNEKLFF.

The chain links TRBV28 to TRBJ2-2, with 10 nucleotides matching TRBD2. CDR3 length: 17 residues. Unmatched junction bases numbered 6, after V lost 1 base and J lost 4 bases. Germline V CDR1 and CDR2: MDHEN, SYDVKM. The CDR3, as DNA: TGTGCCAGCAGTTTATCAGGAGCGGGGGGGCGCACCGGGGAGCTGTTTTTT. Amino acids: CASSLSGAGGRTGELFF.

V gene TRBV18 combines with J gene TRBJ1-3, with 9 bases aligning to TRBD1. Germline V CDR1 and CDR2: KGHSH, LQKENI. The ends lost 3 bases at V and 4 bases at J; junction bases unmatched: 4. The CDR3 loop spans 15 amino acids. The CDR3: CASSPGQGNGNTIYF. CDR3 nucleotides: TGTGCCAGCTCACCGGGACAGGGTAACGGAAACACCATATATTTT.

V gene TRBV11-2 combines with J gene TRBJ1-6; no clear D gene. The V end lost 5 bases, the J end lost 5 bases, and 10 bases lay between the germline ends. The CDR3 has 14 residues. Germline CDR1 SGHAT, CDR2 FQNNGV. The chain's CDR3 is CASSERVNNSPLHF. DNA for the CDR3: TGTGCCAGCAGCGAACGGGTGAATAATTCACCCCTCCACTTT. Full variable domain (remainder filled in from reference TRBV11-2 and TRBJ1-6): EAGVAQSPRYKIIEKRQSVAFWCNPISGHATLYWYQQILGQGPKLLIQFQNNGVVDDSQLPKDRFSAERLKGVDSTLKIQPAKLEDSAVYLCASSERVNNSPLHFGNGTRLTVT.

The rearrangement links TRBV9 to TRBJ1-5; a possible D gene is TRBD1 (5 bases). The CDR3 consists of 14 residues. Per the germline V gene, CDR1 is SGDLS and CDR2 is YYNGEE. The V end lost 3 bases, the J end lost 6 bases, and 13 bases lay between the germline ends. CDR3 DNA: TGTGCCAGCAGCGGGGGGGGGAGGACTCAGCCCCAGCATTTT. Amino acids: CASSGGGRTQPQHF.

This chain connects TRBV29-1 to TRBJ2-1; 7 bases match TRBD1. Per germline, CDR1 SQVTM and CDR2 ANQGSEA. The CDR3 loop spans 13 amino acids. V lost 6 bases, J lost 2 bases, and 4 bases stayed unmatched. The CDR3 DNA reads as TGCAGCGTGAACCAGGGGGCCTACAATGAGCAGTTCTTC. Protein: CSVNQGAYNEQFF.

The chain employs TRBV7-2 and TRBJ2-4, with 8 bases fitting TRBD1. Germline CDR1 SGHTA, CDR2 FQGNSA. This CDR3 has 13 amino acids. The trim removed 1 base at V and 16 bases at J, leaving 9 bases unmatched. CDR3 residues: CASSLGNIDRGYF. The CDR3 nucleotides are TGTGCCAGCAGCTTAGGCAATATAGACAGGGGATACTTC.

The chain recombines TRBV7-8 with TRBJ2-1, with 16 bases that match TRBD2. CDR1 and CDR2 from the germline V gene are SGHVS and FQNEAQ. The CDR3 has 18 amino acids. V shed 3 bases, J shed 7 bases, and the junction held 9 bases outside the gene matches. CDR3 sequence (DNA): TGTGCCAGCAGCTTGCACGGGACTAGCGGGAGGGCCAGGAATGAGCAGTTCTTC. It codes for CASSLHGTSGRARNEQFF.

The gene calls are TRBV6-5 and TRBJ2-2, with 14 positions matching TRBD2. Germline-derived CDR1 and CDR2 are MNHEY and SVGAGI. The CDR3 runs to 16 residues. Germline trimming cut 4 bases from V and 6 bases from J; bases unmatched to any gene: 4. The CDR3: CASSFGTSGSAGELFF. The CDR3 bases are TGTGCCAGCAGTTTCGGGACTAGCGGGAGTGCCGGGGAGCTGTTTTTT.

The chain employs TRBV28 and TRBJ2-1, with TRBD2 matching 9 bases. The CDR3 sequence is 13 residues long. Germline CDR1 is MDHEN and CDR2 is SYDVKM. V dropped 9 bases and J dropped 5; count of bases not matched to a gene: 5. This chain's CDR3 is CASPTSGHNEQFF. CDR3 sequence (DNA): TGTGCCAGTCCGACTAGCGGCCACAATGAGCAGTTCTTC.

V usage is TRBV5-1 and J usage is TRBJ1-5; tentatively, D is TRBD1 (5 bases). V was clipped by 7 bases and J by 3 bases, with 17 bases between them. This CDR3 comprises 15 residues. Germline assignment: CDR1 SGHRS and CDR2 YFSETQ. The CDR3 DNA is TGCGCCAGCGCCCCGGGGGTCCTTGACAATCAGCCCCAGCATTTT. This gives the protein CASAPGVLDNQPQHF.

The V gene is TRBV9, the J gene TRBJ1-2; perhaps TRBD1 as D (6 bases). This CDR3 has 17 residues. V lost 0 bases, J lost 4 bases, and 19 bases lay in between. The germline V gene encodes CDR1 SGDLS and CDR2 YYNGEE. CDR3 nucleotides: TGTGCCAGCAGCGTAGAAATCGCCAAGGGGGAAGTCTATGGCTACACCTTC. Encoded protein: CASSVEIAKGEVYGYTF.

The V call is TRBV28, the J call TRBJ2-3; D possibly corresponds to TRBD2 (6 bases). The V and J ends lost 1 base and 15 bases respectively, with 32 bases between them. Looked up from germline, CDR1 is MDHEN and CDR2 is SYDVKM. CDR3 length: 18 residues. The CDR3 loop reads CASSLFSGGGMGVARPYF. The CDR3 DNA is TGTGCCAGCAGTTTATTTAGCGGAGGCGGAATGGGGGTGGCCCGACCTTATTTT.

The rearrangement joins TRBV28 to TRBJ1-3, with D maybe TRBD1 (5 bases). V dropped 3 bases and J dropped 4 bases, with 13 bases sitting between them. This CDR3 is built from 15 residues. The germline CDR1 and CDR2 sequences are MDHEN and SYDVKM. CDR3 nucleotide sequence: TGTGCCAGCAGTTTTTGGCAGGGTTCAGGAAACACCATATATTTT. Protein product: CASSFWQGSGNTIYF. Full variable domain (remainder filled in from reference TRBV28 and TRBJ1-3): DVKVTQSSRYLVKRTGEKVFLECVQDMDHENMFWYRQDPGLGLRLIYFSYDVKMKEKGDIPEGYSVSREKKERFSLILESASTNQTSMYLCASSFWQGSGNTIYFGEGSWLTVV.

The count of this clone is one. The rearrangement links TRBV25-1 to TRBJ1-2, with 8 bases fitting TRBD1. Germline V gene sequence: CDR1 MGHDK, CDR2 SYGVNS. The CDR3 extends over 15 amino acids. With V trimmed by 4 bases and J by 6 bases, 10 bases remained unmatched. The CDR3 loop is CASSGPWTGTNGYTF. CDR3 DNA sequence: TGTGCCAGCAGTGGACCCTGGACAGGGACTAATGGCTACACCTTC.